Listed below are T cell receptor beta chains from one sample, sequenced in a study of human T cells and chemical hapten exposure. TCRdb reprocessed the RACE reads with MiXCR, giving one entry per CDR3 protein. The sample holds 95,000 to 150,000 distinct CDR3 sequences, roughly 15% seen once. The sample consisted of whole blood, taken in connection with sensitization to the hapten diphenylcyclopropenone (DPC). These receptors were obtained from a man younger than 30 with alopecia areata. Some clones in this sample may be carry-over from other donors' samples. Both conserved end residues are part of each CDR3. The D gene is left open where the match is weak. Only some rows state a clone size, as once, few, many or a class for expanded clones.

abundance	d_gene	v_gene	j_gene	CDR3nt	CDR3aa
.	.	TRBV7-2	TRBJ1-5	TGTGCCAGCAGCTGGGCAACCTATAGCAATCAGCCCCAGCATTTT	CASSWATYSNQPQHF
few	.	TRBV19	TRBJ1-5	TGTGCCAGTAGTATTGCACAGGTCCAAAATCAGCCCCAGCATTTT	CASSIAQVQNQPQHF
few	.	TRBV6-2/TRBV6-3	TRBJ1-2	TGTGCCAGCAGTCTAACCCAGTGGAACGACTATGGCTACACCTTC	CASSLTQWNDYGYTF
few	TRBD1	TRBV12-3/TRBV12-4	TRBJ2-2	TGTGCCAGCAGTAAGACAGGGGGCAACACCGGGGAGCTGTTTTTT	CASSKTGGNTGELFF
.	.	TRBV5-4	TRBJ2-5	TGTGCCAGCAGCCCCCGGGGGGCTAGCGGAGCTCAAGAGACCCAGTACTTC	CASSPRGASGAQETQYF
.	.	TRBV3-1	TRBJ2-7	TGTGCCAGCAGCCAAGCCCCGTCCAGTACCTACGAGCAGTACTTC	CASSQAPSSTYEQYF
few	.	TRBV3-1	TRBJ1-5	TGTGCCAGCAGCGTTAGCAATCAGCCCCAGCATTTT	CASSVSNQPQHF
.	TRBD1	TRBV7-9	TRBJ2-5	TGTGCCAGCAGCTCCCCGGGACAGCTGTACCAAGAGACCCAGTACTTC	CASSSPGQLYQETQYF
many	.	TRBV6-5	TRBJ1-2	TGTGCCAGCAGTTACTCGGGCAGTTCTAACTATGGCTACACCTTC	CASSYSGSSNYGYTF
few	.	TRBV2	TRBJ1-1	TGTGCCAGCAGCGTAGGGGCGAACACTGAAGCTTTCTTT	CASSVGANTEAFF
.	TRBD2	TRBV20-1	TRBJ2-1	TGCAGTGCCACGACTAGCGGGGGGATTAGGGATGAGCAGTTCTTC	CSATTSGGIRDEQFF
few	.	TRBV21-1	TRBJ2-7	TGTGCCAGCAGCAAATGCCCGGACGGGATGGGCTACGAGCAGTACTTC	CASSKCPDGMGYEQYF
.	.	TRBV7-2	TRBJ2-2	TGTGCCAGCAGCTTCCGGGGGACCGGGGAGCTGTTTTTT	CASSFRGTGELFF
few	TRBD1	TRBV6-6	TRBJ2-3	TGTGCCAGCAGTCCGCGGACAGGGGTTGCAGATACGCAGTATTTT	CASSPRTGVADTQYF
few	.	TRBV6-2/TRBV6-3	TRBJ2-5	TGTGCCAGCAGTTACGGAGCGGTCCAAGAGACCCAGTACTTC	CASSYGAVQETQYF
few	.	TRBV28	TRBJ2-1	TGTGCCAGCAGCCCCGGCGGCGGTTACTACAATGAGCAGTTCTTC	CASSPGGGYYNEQFF
.	.	TRBV7-9	TRBJ1-2	TGTGCCAGCAGCCTTTTGGGTCATCCCGAGGGCTATGGCTACACCTTC	CASSLLGHPEGYGYTF
.	TRBD1	TRBV10-3	TRBJ1-6	TGTGCCAGCCACAGGGGCGCCTATAATTCACCCCTCCACTTT	CASHRGAYNSPLHF
many	.	TRBV10-3	TRBJ1-5	TGTGCCATCGCGACAGCGCTCAATCAGCCCCAGCATTTT	CAIATALNQPQHF
many	.	TRBV20-1	TRBJ1-2	TGCAGTGCTTCCGACAGCTTCTATGGCTACACCTTC	CSASDSFYGYTF
few	.	TRBV6-2/TRBV6-3	TRBJ1-2	TGTGCCAGCAGTTACACGGCAGGGGACGGCTACACCTTC	CASSYTAGDGYTF
.	.	TRBV6-6	TRBJ1-4	TGTGCCAGCAGTTACTCTAGGCTAATCGGCCCAGGGGATGAAAAACTGTTTTTT	CASSYSRLIGPGDEKLFF
few	TRBD1	TRBV2	TRBJ1-1	TGTGCCAGCAGTACAGACAGGGGAACTGAAGCTTTCTTT	CASSTDRGTEAFF
.	TRBD1	TRBV11-2	TRBJ2-7	TGTGCCAGCAGCGCCGCGGCAGGGGGACCCTACGAGCAGTACTTC	CASSAAAGGPYEQYF
.	.	TRBV15	TRBJ2-1	TGTGCCACCAGCACCAGCCCGAGCTCCTACAATGAGCAGTTCTTC	CATSTSPSSYNEQFF
few	TRBD2	TRBV28	TRBJ2-1	TGTGCCAGCAGTCTATTACTAGCGGGGGGCTACAATGAGCAGTTCTTC	CASSLLLAGGYNEQFF
.	.	TRBV7-6	TRBJ2-3	TGTGCCAGCAGCTTAGCGCCTGACCTACGGGGCCCGGGTACGCAGTATTTT	CASSLAPDLRGPGTQYF
.	TRBD2	TRBV24-1	TRBJ2-1	TGTGCCACCAGTGATTCTCGGACTAGCGGGGGGACCCCTAGTGAGCAGTTCTTC	CATSDSRTSGGTPSEQFF
.	.	TRBV9	TRBJ2-3	TGTGCCAGCAGCGAACAATTACGGGGCCCAGATACGCAGTATTTT	CASSEQLRGPDTQYF
.	.	TRBV20-1	TRBJ2-3	TGCAGTGCTGGTTCGACAGCCCCCCGGACAGATACGCAGTATTTT	CSAGSTAPRTDTQYF
few	.	TRBV6-6	TRBJ1-1	TGTGCCAGCAGTTACGGTGAGAACACTGAAGCTTTCTTT	CASSYGENTEAFF
few	TRBD2	TRBV28	TRBJ2-4	TGTGCCAGCAGTTGGAGATTCGGGACTAGCGGATATCTTTTAGCCAAAAACATTCAGTACTTC	CASSWRFGTSGYLLAKNIQYF